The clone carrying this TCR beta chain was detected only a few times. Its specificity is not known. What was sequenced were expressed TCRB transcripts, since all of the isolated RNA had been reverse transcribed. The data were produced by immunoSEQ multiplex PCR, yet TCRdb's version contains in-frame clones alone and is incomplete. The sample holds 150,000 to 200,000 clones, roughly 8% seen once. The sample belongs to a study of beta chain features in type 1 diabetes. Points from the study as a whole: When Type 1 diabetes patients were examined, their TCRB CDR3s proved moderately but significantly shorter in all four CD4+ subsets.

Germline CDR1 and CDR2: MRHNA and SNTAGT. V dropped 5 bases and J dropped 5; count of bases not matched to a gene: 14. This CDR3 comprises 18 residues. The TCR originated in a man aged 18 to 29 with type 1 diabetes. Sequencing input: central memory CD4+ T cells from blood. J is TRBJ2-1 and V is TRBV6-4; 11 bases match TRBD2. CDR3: CASSPNPTSGSSDNEQFF. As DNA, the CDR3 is TGTGCCAGCAGTCCCAATCCTACTAGCGGGAGTAGCGACAATGAGCAGTTCTTC.